This TCR beta chain was identified during a study of T cell repertoires in cytomegalovirus infection. Study in general: Recently identified HLA-C-restricted CMV epitopes and well-studied HLA-B-restricted CMV epitopes were used by the study.

TCRdb reanalysed the reads using MiXCR and keeps one entry per CDR3 protein. The sample has about 770,000 distinct CDR3 sequences, around 29% seen once. This clonotype occurred many times. Antigen specificity is unknown. The CDR3 consists of 15 residues. The V segment lost 2 bases and the J segment 3 bases; nucleotides outside the gene matches: 6. CDR1 is SGHTA and CDR2 is FQGNSA in the germline V gene. This sequence joins TRBV7-2 and TRBJ1-1; 7 bases line up with TRBD1. The specimen comprised cultured CD8+ T cells from PBMCs, sampled from culture after CMV antigen stimulation. This sequence originates from a human donor in good health (CMV status not recorded). Some clones in this sample may be carry-over from other donors' samples. CDR3 sequence: CASSLRTGTDTEAFF. DNA for the CDR3: TGTGCCAGCAGCTTAAGAACAGGGACAGACACTGAAGCTTTCTTT.